Shown below are 30 T cell receptor beta chains from a single sample sequenced in a study of cytomegalovirus exposure and HLA in healthy donors. With 60 Vbeta and 13 Jbeta primers, the PCR was carried out. This table comes from immunoSEQ multiplex PCR, and its TCRdb copy is limited to in-frame clones, with some not included. The data show approximately 84,000 clones, 70% to 85% seen once. Sequencing was performed on PBMCs. The receptors were gathered from a man between 40 and 49 years old in good health and CMV-seropositive.

The chain combines TRBV2 with TRBJ2-5; perhaps TRBD2 as D (6 bases). V dropped 8 bases and J dropped 4 bases, with 14 bases sitting between them. The length of the CDR3 is 13 residues. In germline, CDR1 is SNHLY, CDR2 FYNNEI. For the CDR3, the DNA is TGTGCCAGCTTACCCAGGAGGGGAGAGACCCAGTACTTC. Amino acid sequence: CASLPRRGETQYF.

The rearrangement uses TRBV6-5 and TRBJ2-2, with D unresolved. The V gene's germline CDR1 is MNHEY and CDR2 SVGAGI. V lost 10 bases and J 7 bases, leaving 10 bases between the germline ends. The CDR3 contains 11 residues. The CDR3 is CAIAGDGELFF. CDR3 nucleotides: TGTGCCATCGCAGGCGACGGGGAGCTGTTTTTT.

The chain joins TRBV6-1 to TRBJ1-6; the match to TRBD1 covers 7 bases. Germline loops: CDR1 MNHNS, CDR2 SASEGT. After removal of 4 bases from V and 6 bases from J, the junction contained 3 bases not matched to a gene. The CDR3 consists of 14 residues. The chain's CDR3 is CASSAGQVNSPLHF. The CDR3 DNA reads TGTGCCAGCAGTGCCGGACAGGTTAATTCACCCCTCCACTTT.

The CDR3 loop is CASSLVLAGGDEQFF. The CDR3 DNA follows: TGTGCCAGCAGCTTAGTCCTAGCGGGGGGGGATGAGCAGTTCTTC. The genes are TRBV13 and TRBJ2-1; 12 bases agree with TRBD2. V lost 1 base and J lost 8; bases outside the gene matches: 3. Germline loops: CDR1 PRHDT, CDR2 FYEKMQ (reference sequence). The CDR3 runs to 15 residues.

This clone was seen a few times. The chain recombines TRBV28 with TRBJ2-7, with 8 bases that match TRBD2. This CDR3 has 17 amino acids. From germline, CDR1 is MDHEN and CDR2 SYDVKM. J was trimmed by 0 bases and V by 4 bases; bases with no gene match: 11. The CDR3 loop is CASSSPREGDNSYEQYF. DNA of the CDR3: TGTGCCAGCAGTTCTCCCCGGGAGGGGGACAACTCCTACGAGCAGTACTTC. The complete variable domain, with remaining parts taken from reference TRBV28 and TRBJ2-7, reads DVKVTQSSRYLVKRTGEKVFLECVQDMDHENMFWYRQDPGLGLRLIYFSYDVKMKEKGDIPEGYSVSREKKERFSLILESASTNQTSMYLCASSSPREGDNSYEQYFGPGTRLTVT.

The rearrangement links TRBV27 to TRBJ2-1, with TRBD2 matching over 10 bases. J gave up 7 bases and V 8 bases, and 11 bases lay outside the gene matches. The germline V gene encodes CDR1 MNHEY and CDR2 SMNVEV (reference sequence). The CDR3 loop spans 15 amino acids. The CDR3 nucleotides read TGTGCCAGCCGGACCAGCGGGGGGGCCGGTAATGAGCAGTTCTTC. This codes for CASRTSGGAGNEQFF.

The genes are TRBV4-1 and TRBJ2-3; 7 positions match TRBD1. The CDR3 contains 16 residues. The germline V gene encodes CDR1 MGHRA and CDR2 YSYEKL. V shed 3 bases and J 3 bases; nucleotides not matched to a gene: 9. The CDR3 DNA follows: TGCGCCAGCAGCCAGGGACAGCTGGCGTTGACAGATACGCAGTATTTT. Residues: CASSQGQLALTDTQYF.

The genes are TRBV6-1 and TRBJ2-7; TRBD2 aligns across 13 bases. CDR1 is MNHNS, CDR2 SASEGT, per germline. CDR3 length: 14 residues. V was clipped by 7 bases and J by 7 bases; unmatched bases: 7. This CDR3 is CASTLPGLAGEQYF. CDR3 in DNA: TGTGCCAGCACTCTCCCGGGACTAGCGGGGGAGCAGTACTTC.

The CDR3 here is CASSVAPGQGWGEKLFF. The DNA of the CDR3 is TGTGCCAGCAGCGTAGCCCCGGGACAGGGATGGGGTGAAAAACTGTTTTTT. The chain recombines TRBV9 with TRBJ1-4; 9 bases fit TRBD1. CDR3 length: 17 residues. V trimming: 0 bases; J trimming: 7 bases; junction bases outside the gene matches: 10. Germline CDR1 is SGDLS and CDR2 is YYNGEE.

This chain joins TRBV29-1 and TRBJ1-5; D is uncertain. V dropped 8 bases and J dropped 5 bases, with 13 bases sitting between them. Per germline, CDR1 SQVTM and CDR2 ANQGSEA. The CDR3 has 12 residues. CDR3 DNA sequence: TGCAGCTTTAAGTTCTCAGATCAGCCCCAGCATTTT. This translates into CSFKFSDQPQHF.

The chain recombines TRBV28 with TRBJ2-1, with D possibly TRBD1 on 7 matching bases. CDR1 and CDR2 (germline): MDHEN, SYDVKM. V was pared by 10 bases and J by 0 bases, with 16 bases between. The CDR3 is 15 residues long. CDR3 coding DNA: TGTGCCATCAAAAGACAGGGAGGCTCCTACAATGAGCAGTTCTTC. The encoded protein is CAIKRQGGSYNEQFF.

This sequence joins TRBV5-1 and TRBJ2-7, with TRBD2 identical over 7 bases. Germline V gene data show CDR1 as SGHRS and CDR2 as YFSETQ. J gave up 2 bases and V 2 bases, and 4 bases lay outside the gene matches. This CDR3 is 14 amino acids long. CDR3: CASSFSSGAYEQYF. Here the CDR3 DNA reads TGCGCCAGCAGCTTTTCGAGCGGGGCCTACGAGCAGTACTTC.

The genes are TRBV15 and TRBJ2-4; D might be TRBD1 (5 bases). The CDR3 extends over 14 amino acids. Germline V gene lookup returns CDR1 LNHNV and CDR2 YYDKDF (reference sequence). V shed 1 base and J shed 6 bases, with 10 bases lying between them. The CDR3 region is CATSRVGEGNIQYF. The CDR3 DNA sequence: TGTGCCACCAGCAGAGTAGGGGAAGGAAACATTCAGTACTTC. The entire variable domain, with the rest obtained from reference TRBV15 and TRBJ2-4, is as follows: DAMVIQNPRYQVTQFGKPVTLSCSQTLNHNVMYWYQQKSSQAPKLLFHYYDKDFNNEADTPDNFQSRRPNTSFCFLDIRSPGLGDTAMYLCATSRVGEGNIQYFGAGTRLSVL.

The chain recombines TRBV28 with TRBJ2-1, with D perhaps matching TRBD2 (6 bases). Germline V CDR1 and CDR2: MDHEN, SYDVKM. Trimming cost V 3 bases and J 7 bases, with 13 bases left between them. The CDR3 consists of 14 residues. CDR3 nucleotide sequence: TGTGCCAGCAGTTTGCGGCGGGATGGGAATGAGCAGTTCTTC. The encoded protein is CASSLRRDGNEQFF.

This clone is medium-sized by share. V is TRBV6-6 and J is TRBJ2-3; maybe TRBD2 (5 bases). Germline V gene data show CDR1 as MNHNY and CDR2 as SVGAGI (reference sequence). This CDR3 spans 13 amino acids. V was clipped by 6 bases and J by 1 base, with 8 bases between them. The CDR3 sequence is CASREEGTDTQYF. The CDR3 DNA sequence: TGTGCCAGCAGAGAGGAGGGCACAGATACGCAGTATTTT.

The chain couples TRBV28 to TRBJ2-2, with TRBD2 identical over 10 bases. Trimming cost V 6 bases and J 4 bases; bases outside gene matches: 11. Germline lookup yields CDR1 MDHEN and CDR2 SYDVKM. This CDR3 region has 17 residues. CDR3 DNA sequence: TGTGCCAGCAGCTCTATTAGCCCTAGCGGGGGCACCGGGGAGCTGTTTTTT. This translates into CASSSISPSGGTGELFF.

Notes on this clone: This CDR3 is also generated by other DNA sequences in the sample. The chain employs TRBV28 and TRBJ1-2; 8 bases are a match to TRBD1. Per germline, CDR1 MDHEN and CDR2 SYDVKM. The trim removed 6 bases at V and 5 bases at J, leaving 5 bases unmatched. The CDR3 extends over 13 amino acids. The CDR3 coding sequence is TGTGCCAGCAGCCCTACAGGGGGGTATGGCTACACCTTC. Encoded protein: CASSPTGGYGYTF.

The chain has TRBV5-4 and TRBJ2-5; D might be TRBD1 (5 bases). There are 15 residues in the CDR3. V lost 5 bases to trimming and J lost 5 bases, with 19 bases between them. Germline CDR1 and CDR2: SGHNT and YYREEE (reference sequence). CDR3 residues: CASSTPRGSEETQYF. The CDR3 DNA is TGTGCCAGCAGTACCCCTAGGGGTTCGGAGGAGACCCAGTACTTC. Looking up the rest from reference TRBV5-4 and TRBJ2-5 gives the full variable domain: ETGVTQSPTHLIKTRGQQVTLRCSSQSGHNTVSWYQQALGQGPQFIFQYYREEENGRGNFPPRFSGLQFPNYSSELNVNALELDDSALYLCASSTPRGSEETQYFGPGTRLLVL.

V is TRBV6-5 and J is TRBJ2-5; the D gene is possibly TRBD1 (6 bases). This CDR3 spans 15 amino acids. V lost 0 bases to trimming and J lost 3 bases, with 11 bases between them. The germline V gene encodes CDR1 MNHEY and CDR2 SVGAGI. The chain's CDR3 is CASSYSGSGEETQYF. In DNA, the CDR3 is TGTGCCAGCAGTTACTCGGGTTCAGGGGAAGAGACCCAGTACTTC.

This clone was observed a few times. The V gene is TRBV6-1, the J gene TRBJ2-5, with D perhaps matching TRBD2 (5 bases). The CDR3 runs 13 residues. CDR1 and CDR2 (germline): MNHNS, SASEGT. V was cut by 8 bases and J by 2 bases, with 12 bases left in between. CDR3 in amino acids: CASGFRGQETQYF. In DNA form, the CDR3 reads TGTGCCAGCGGATTCAGAGGGCAAGAGACCCAGTACTTC.

CDR3 loop: CVRSLDRGEQYF. CDR3 coding DNA: TGTGTCAGAAGCTTAGACAGGGGCGAGCAGTACTTC. The chain links TRBV7-5 to TRBJ2-7; TRBD1 was called by the table and not checked on the DNA. TRBV7-5 is an annotated pseudogene. The CDR3 covers 12 residues.

This clone came up a few times. J is TRBJ2-5 and V is TRBV7-2; 7 bases agree with TRBD2. Germline assignment: CDR1 SGHTA and CDR2 FQGNSA. With V trimmed by 6 bases and J by 4 bases, 11 bases remained unmatched. The CDR3 has 15 amino acids. CDR3 sequence reads: CASSISGGDLETQYF. CDR3 nucleotide sequence: TGTGCCAGCAGTATAAGTGGGGGGGACCTAGAGACCCAGTACTTC.

This clone has only a few counts. This rearrangement joins TRBV5-5 to TRBJ1-3; D unresolved. The germline V gene has CDR1 SGHKS and CDR2 YYEKEE (reference sequence). Trimming cost V 4 bases and J 2 bases, with 13 bases left between them. The CDR3 has 15 residues. The CDR3 loop is CASSPTGITGNTIYF. The CDR3, as DNA: TGTGCCAGCAGCCCTACCGGGATAACTGGAAACACCATATATTTT.

J is TRBJ1-2 and V is TRBV4-3; D is undetermined. V was pared by 0 bases and J by 3 bases, with 14 bases between. Germline values: CDR1 LGHNA, CDR2 YSLEER. CDR3 length: 16 residues. CDR3 coding DNA: TGCGCCAGCAGCCAAGATCGGGCCCGGGGAGACTATGGCTACACCTTC. Translating gives CASSQDRARGDYGYTF.

This clone occurred a few times. The chain couples TRBV2 to TRBJ2-5; TRBD2 is a possible D gene (5 bases). Trimming shortened V by 8 bases and J by 2 bases, and 21 bases separated the two germline ends. The CDR3 contains 16 residues. In germline, CDR1 is SNHLY, CDR2 FYNNEI. The CDR3 sequence: CASPKAEMMEQETQYF. The CDR3 nucleotides read TGTGCCAGCCCCAAAGCGGAGATGATGGAGCAAGAGACCCAGTACTTC.

The chain employs TRBV10-1 and TRBJ2-1; TRBD2 matches at 9 bases. This CDR3 region has 16 residues. Germline loops: CDR1 WNHNN, CDR2 SYGVQD (reference sequence). V lost 3 bases, J lost 6 bases, and 9 bases stayed unmatched. The CDR3 region has the DNA TGCGCCAGCAGTGATGCGCGGGGGGGCCAAGGCAATGAGCAGTTCTTC. It yields the protein CASSDARGGQGNEQFF.

The chain employs TRBV27 and TRBJ2-1, with 14 nucleotides matching TRBD2. Trimming removed 6 bases from V and 9 bases from J; junction bases left unmatched: 7. The germline CDR1 and CDR2 sequences are MNHEY and SMNVEV (reference sequence). The CDR3 extends over 15 amino acids. CDR3 residues: CASRIGTSGSSEQFF. In DNA form, the CDR3 reads TGTGCCAGCAGAATCGGGACTAGCGGGAGTAGTGAGCAGTTCTTC.

This chain connects TRBV6-4 to TRBJ2-3, with 9 positions matching TRBD1. The CDR3 is made up of 16 amino acids. Germline CDR1 reads MRHNA; CDR2 reads SNTAGT. Trimming at V came to 5 bases and at J to 3 bases, leaving 9 bases not matched to a gene. The CDR3 nucleotides read TGTGCCAGCAGTCTCTCGGGACAGGGAGGGACAGATACGCAGTATTTT. It translates to CASSLSGQGGTDTQYF.

The sample holds a few counts of this clone. This CDR3 is also generated by other DNA sequences in the sample. J is TRBJ2-3 and V is TRBV4-1, with 9 positions matching TRBD2. CDR1 and CDR2 (germline): MGHRA, YSYEKL. V gave up 1 base and J gave up 3 bases; unmatched junction bases: 5. The CDR3 loop spans 16 amino acids. The CDR3 sequence: CASSQVAGVETDTQYF. The CDR3 bases are TGCGCCAGCAGCCAAGTAGCGGGAGTAGAGACAGATACGCAGTATTTT.

The rearrangement uses TRBV16 and TRBJ1-4, with D unclear. The length of the CDR3 is 13 residues. CDR1 is KGHSY, CDR2 FQNENV, per germline. V was clipped by 2 bases and J by 10 bases, with 11 bases between them. CDR3 DNA: TGTGCCAGCAGCCAAGAGCCACGAGGAAAACTGTTTTTT. This gives the protein CASSQEPRGKLFF.